The subject of this entry is one T cell receptor beta chain. Its antigen remains unknown. Assay: immunoSEQ multiplex PCR; the TCRdb copy retains only in-frame clones and omits some. The sample shows some 42,000 clones, 65% to 80% of them seen only once. This entry is derived from a study of a mutant IDH1 vaccine in newly diagnosed glioma. Study background: Following radiotherapy alone, or alongside temozolomide cycles, vaccination was started after an interval of 4-6 weeks. Earlier treatment was radiotherapy, temozolomide, or both, with most getting both.

Time point given: week 23, last vaccination. In the vaccine, a single dose held 300 ug of the mutant IDH1 20-mer peptide, along with topical imiquimod. The ends were cut back, 4 bases at V and 3 bases at J, with 7 bases in the middle. The germline CDR1 and CDR2 sequences are ENHRY and SYGVKD. The CDR3 is 12 amino acids. The chain joins TRBV10-3 to TRBJ2-7; D perhaps matches TRBD1 (6 bases). The source material was PBMCs, sampled from a glioma patient whose treatment included an IDH1 peptide vaccine. The TCR comes from a man aged 45-60 years with glioma. The CDR3 nucleotides read TGTGCCATCAGTGGCAGGGGCTACGAGCAGTACTTC. Its translation is CAISGRGYEQYF.